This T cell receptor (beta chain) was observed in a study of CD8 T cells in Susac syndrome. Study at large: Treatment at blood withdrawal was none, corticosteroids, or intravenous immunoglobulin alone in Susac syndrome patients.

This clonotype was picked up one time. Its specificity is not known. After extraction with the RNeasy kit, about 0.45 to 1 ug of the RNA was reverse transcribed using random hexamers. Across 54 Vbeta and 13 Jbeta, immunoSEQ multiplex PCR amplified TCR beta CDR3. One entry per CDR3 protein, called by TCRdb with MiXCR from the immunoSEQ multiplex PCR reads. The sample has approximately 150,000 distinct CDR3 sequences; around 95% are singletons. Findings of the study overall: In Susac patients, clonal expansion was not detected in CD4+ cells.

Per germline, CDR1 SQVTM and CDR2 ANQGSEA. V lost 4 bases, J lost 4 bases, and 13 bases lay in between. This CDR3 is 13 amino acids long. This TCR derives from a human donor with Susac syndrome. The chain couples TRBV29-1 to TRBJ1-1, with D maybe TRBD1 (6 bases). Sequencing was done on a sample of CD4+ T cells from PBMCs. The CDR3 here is CSVAGALTTEAFF. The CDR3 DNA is TGCAGCGTTGCGGGGGCTTTGACCACTGAAGCTTTCTTT.